Described below is a single T cell receptor (beta chain) sequence and its context. There is no known antigen for this receptor. Per-base qualities were not stored, and no clone one base away is much larger. The data are from a study of tumor-infiltrating lymphocytes in primary liver carcinoma (dated by TCRdb to 2016 to 2017). As for the study more broadly: About 5 patients with histopathologically diagnosed primary liver carcinoma underwent surgical resection in China between 2015 and March 2016. Hepatocellular carcinoma (four) or combined HCC and intrahepatic cholangiocarcinoma (one) was present in the five patients, who were three men and two women aged 30 to 69 years. The five patients had tumors staged T1-T3 N0M0, with maximum diameters ranging from about 4.2 to 10 cm. Each sample produced about 3.5 to 7.5 million productive TCRbeta reads, and read depth showed no significant difference between tissue types. TCRbeta repertoire sequencing, expression microarrays and whole-exome sequencing were combined in the study across five regions of each liver tumor, with adjacent normal tissue and blood also included. A total of roughly 35 specimens from 5 patients underwent TCRbeta repertoire sequencing, comprising around 25 tumor regions, 5 adjacent noncancerous liver tissues and 5 peripheral blood samples. Reproducibility between technical replicate repertoires was high, with correlation coefficients above 0.95 and mean shared-clone rates about 0.89. Overall study results and their limits: Because the samples were bulk and unsorted, CD4+ and CD8+ T cell repertoires could not be compared. A significantly larger repertoire fraction was made up by the top 250 clones in tumors than in blood (p = 0.039). Only a few patients were included in the study, and the authors note that the findings should be validated in a larger study. Only the TCR beta chain was sequenced, so true repertoire diversity is likely underestimated because unpaired alpha chains were not captured. Consistent with antigen-driven expansion, pairs of tumor regions showed higher repertoire overlap (mean roughly 35%) than either tumor-adjacent pairs (around 17%) or tumor-blood pairs (around 14%).

Blood RNA was extracted from unsorted whole blood using TRIzol reagent, and germline DNA was obtained with the DNeasy Blood & Tissue kit. At the time of sampling, the patients were treatment-naive and had chronic HBV infection. Before surgery, 4 to 5 milliliters of peripheral blood were collected into K2EDTA tubes. TCRbeta-specific cDNA was reverse-transcribed from roughly 500 ng total RNA using a constant-region primer and ProtoScript II reverse transcriptase. The TCRbeta libraries were prepared through three rounds of nested multiplex PCR following a slightly modified ARM-PCR procedure. A final 25-cycle PCR with Deep VentR polymerase added sample barcodes and Illumina adapters. Before sequencing, amplicons between 200 and 500 bp were purified from gel using a QIAquick gel extraction kit. TCRbeta amplicons were sequenced on an Illumina HiSeq 2500 with 250-bp paired-end reads. On the authors' methods: Trimmomatic v0.33 was used to quality-trim the reads, and FLASH v1.2.11 was used to merge paired reads so that full CDR3 sequences could be recovered. V, D and J germline segments were assigned to the rearranged TCRbeta sequences by MiGEC v1.2.1b. VDJtools v1.0.0 computed clonotype statistics and Shannon-Wiener diversity indices. To cut down on sampling bias, every analysis after diversity analysis relied on just the 250 most abundant clonotypes from each sample. Through fastp at Q25 and MiXCR, TCRdb rebuilt clones from the public reads, retaining in-frame beta chains. Under each unique CDR3 protein, matching rows form one entry showing the most common genes and DNA. TCRdb, rather than the study authors, made the V and J calls. The sample yields about 180,000 distinct CDR3 sequences; about 55% were counted once. About 70% of the sample lies in the top ten.

The source material was peripheral blood. The TCR was taken from a man aged 40-49 years with primary liver carcinoma and hepatitis B virus infection.

DNA sequence: TGTGCCATCAGTGAGTCGACGGGGGGCGAAGAAAAACTGTTTTTT. This is translated as CAISESTGGEEKLFF. The rearrangement joined TRBV10-3 to TRBJ1-4; TRBD1 is a weak D gene call, 6 bases matching. Reading from cysteine to phenylalanine, the CDR3 counts 15 amino acids. Only the CDR3 part of the read is kept: 45 bases, read in frame from the first base. According to the germline V gene, CDR1 reads ENHRY and CDR2 reads SYGVKD. The V end loses 0 bases and the J end loses 8 bases, and a stretch of 13 bases separates them.